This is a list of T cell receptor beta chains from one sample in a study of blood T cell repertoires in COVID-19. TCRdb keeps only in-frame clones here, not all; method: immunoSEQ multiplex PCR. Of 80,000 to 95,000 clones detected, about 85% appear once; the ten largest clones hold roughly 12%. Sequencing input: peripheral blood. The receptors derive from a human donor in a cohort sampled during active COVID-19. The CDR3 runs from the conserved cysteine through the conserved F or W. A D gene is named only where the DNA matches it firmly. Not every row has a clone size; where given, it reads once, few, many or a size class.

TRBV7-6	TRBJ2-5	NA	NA	TGTGCCAGCAGCCCGGTGGGCCAATCGGCAGAGACCCAGTACTTC	CASSPVGQSAETQYF
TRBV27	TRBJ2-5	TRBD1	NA	TGTGCCAGCAGTTTATTGGGGACAGGGGGAGAGACCCAGTACTTC	CASSLLGTGGETQYF
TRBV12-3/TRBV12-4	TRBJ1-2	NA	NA	TGTGCCAGCAGTTTGAGTCAGGGAGGCTACACCTTC	CASSLSQGGYTF
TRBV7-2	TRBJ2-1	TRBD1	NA	TGTGCCAGCAGCTTGGCCGGGACAGGGTCCTACAATGAGCAGTTCTTC	CASSLAGTGSYNEQFF
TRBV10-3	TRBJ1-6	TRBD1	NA	TGTGCCACCAGCACCCGGACAGGGGACAATTCACCCCTCCACTTT	CATSTRTGDNSPLHF
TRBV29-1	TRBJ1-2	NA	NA	TGCAGCGTTGGAGGGTCCGGGGAAACTAACTATGGCTACACCTTC	CSVGGSGETNYGYTF
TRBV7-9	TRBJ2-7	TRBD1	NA	TGTGCCAGCAGCGTTCCGAGGGACAGGCTCTCCTACGAGCAGTACTTC	CASSVPRDRLSYEQYF
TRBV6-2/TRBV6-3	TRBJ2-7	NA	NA	TGTGCCAGCAGTTACTCCGCAGGGACTTACGAGCAGTACTTC	CASSYSAGTYEQYF
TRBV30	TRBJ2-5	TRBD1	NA	TGTGCCTGGAGTCCGGACAGGGGGCATGGAGAGACCCAGTACTTC	CAWSPDRGHGETQYF
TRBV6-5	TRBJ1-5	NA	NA	TGTGCCAGCACCCCAGGGCGCCGGAATCAGCCCCAGCATTTT	CASTPGRRNQPQHF
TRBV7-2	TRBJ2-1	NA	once	TGTGCCAGCAGCTTAAACCAACTGAGGGAACACAATGAGCAGTTCTTC	CASSLNQLREHNEQFF
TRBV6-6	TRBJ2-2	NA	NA	TGTGCCAGCAGTTACGTGAGCCCCACTAACACCGGGGAGCTGTTTTTT	CASSYVSPTNTGELFF
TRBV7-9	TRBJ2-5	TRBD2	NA	TGTGCCAGCAGCTTAGGGGCTAGCGGGGGAGCCGCAGAGACCCAGTACTTC	CASSLGASGGAAETQYF
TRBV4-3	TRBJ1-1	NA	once	TGCGCCAGCAGCCAAGTGGGGAGGACCATGAACACTGAAGCTTTCTTT	CASSQVGRTMNTEAFF
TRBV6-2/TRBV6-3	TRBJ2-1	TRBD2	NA	TGTGCCAGCAGTTACGGGGGAGGGTACAATGAGCAGTTCTTC	CASSYGGGYNEQFF
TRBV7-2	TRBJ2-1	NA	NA	TGTGCCAGCAGCTTAAGTGCCGGACAGCACTACAATGAGCAGTTCTTC	CASSLSAGQHYNEQFF
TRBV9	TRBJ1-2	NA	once	TGTGCCAGCAGCACCGTCGGTGGCTACACCTTC	CASSTVGGYTF
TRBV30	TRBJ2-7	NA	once	TGTGCCTGGGGCAGGGGCTTCTACGAGCAGTACTTC	CAWGRGFYEQYF
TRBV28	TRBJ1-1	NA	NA	TGTGCCAGCCAATCCGGGAGCCCGATGAACACTGAAGCTTTCTTT	CASQSGSPMNTEAFF
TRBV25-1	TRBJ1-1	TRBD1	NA	TGTGCCAGCCGACAGACAGGGGCTAACACTGAAGCTTTCTTT	CASRQTGANTEAFF
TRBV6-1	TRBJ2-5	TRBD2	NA	TGTGCCAGCAGTGACGGCCGGGGACTAGTGAGCGGGAGAAGCCAAGAGACCCAGTACTTC	CASSDGRGLVSGRSQETQYF
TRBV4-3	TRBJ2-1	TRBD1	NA	TGCGCCAGCAGCCCGAACAGGGGAATAGCCAATGAGCAGTTCTTC	CASSPNRGIANEQFF
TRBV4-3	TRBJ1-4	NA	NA	TGCGCCAGCAGCCAAGATCCGCCAGGCGAAGAAAAACTGTTTTTT	CASSQDPPGEEKLFF
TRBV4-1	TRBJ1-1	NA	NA	TGCGCCAGCAGCCAAGTAGGGGAACCGAACACTGAAGCTTTCTTT	CASSQVGEPNTEAFF
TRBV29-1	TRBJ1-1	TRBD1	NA	TGCAGCGTGGGAGGACAGGGGGGGAACACTGAAGCTTTCTTT	CSVGGQGGNTEAFF
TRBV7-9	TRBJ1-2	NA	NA	TGTGCCAGCAGCTTAGTCGGAGGGGTTGGCTACACCTTC	CASSLVGGVGYTF
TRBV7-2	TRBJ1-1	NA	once	TGTGCCAGCAGCCGAAATGCAGGCGAAGCTTTCTTT	CASSRNAGEAFF
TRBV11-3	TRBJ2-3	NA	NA	TGTGCCAGCAGCTTAGGACGACAGGGAGGAGATACGCAGTATTTT	CASSLGRQGGDTQYF
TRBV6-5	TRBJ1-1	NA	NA	TGTGCCAGCAGTCCACGGAACCGACTAGAGGCTTTCTTT	CASSPRNRLEAFF
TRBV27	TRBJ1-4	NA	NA	TGTGCCAGCCGCCTCAGTAGACAGAGTGAAAAACTGTTTTTT	CASRLSRQSEKLFF
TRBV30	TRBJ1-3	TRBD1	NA	TGTGCCTGGGTGGGCCAGGGGGCAGCCGGAAACACCATATATTTT	CAWVGQGAAGNTIYF
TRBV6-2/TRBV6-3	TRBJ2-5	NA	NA	TGTGCCAGCAGCCCGGTTGGCGAGACCCAGTACTTC	CASSPVGETQYF
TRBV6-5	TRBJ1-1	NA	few	TGTGCCAGCAGCGCAAACTCCGAGGGCACTGAAGCTTTCTTT	CASSANSEGTEAFF
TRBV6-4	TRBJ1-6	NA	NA	TGTGCCAGCAGTGACTCTTGGGGCGTGGGTTCACCCCTCCACTTT	CASSDSWGVGSPLHF
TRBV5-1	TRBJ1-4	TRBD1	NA	TGCGCCAGCACATCTTTCGGGACAGATAATGAAAAACTGTTTTTT	CASTSFGTDNEKLFF
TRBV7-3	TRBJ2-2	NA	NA	TGTGCCAGCAGCTCCCCGGTGGGACTCCGGGCGAGTACCGGGGAGCTGTTTTTT	CASSSPVGLRASTGELFF
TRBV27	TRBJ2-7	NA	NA	TGTGCCAGCGGGTCTCGGGGCGGGGTCCCCTACGAGCAGTACTTC	CASGSRGGVPYEQYF